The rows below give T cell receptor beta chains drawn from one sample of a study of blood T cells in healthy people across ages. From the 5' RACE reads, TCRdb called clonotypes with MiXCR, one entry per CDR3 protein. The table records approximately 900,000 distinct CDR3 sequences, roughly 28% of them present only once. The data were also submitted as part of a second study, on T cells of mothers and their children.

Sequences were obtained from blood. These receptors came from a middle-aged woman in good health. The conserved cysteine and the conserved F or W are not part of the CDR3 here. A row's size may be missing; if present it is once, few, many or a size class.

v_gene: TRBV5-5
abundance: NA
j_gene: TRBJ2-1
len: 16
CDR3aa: ASSPAGLAGGLQETQF

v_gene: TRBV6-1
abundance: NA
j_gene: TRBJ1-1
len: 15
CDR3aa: ASLRFSGNTRNTEAF

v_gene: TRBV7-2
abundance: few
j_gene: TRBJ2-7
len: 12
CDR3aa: ASSLKGSTYEQY

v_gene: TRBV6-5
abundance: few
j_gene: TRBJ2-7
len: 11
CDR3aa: ASSPHGGYEQY

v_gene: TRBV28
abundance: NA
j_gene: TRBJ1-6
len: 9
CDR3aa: ASRGITPLH

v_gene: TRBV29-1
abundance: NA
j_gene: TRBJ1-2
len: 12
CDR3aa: SVPGGGQGRRYT

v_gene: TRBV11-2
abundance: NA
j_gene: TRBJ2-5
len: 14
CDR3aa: ASSLRAGDYQETQY

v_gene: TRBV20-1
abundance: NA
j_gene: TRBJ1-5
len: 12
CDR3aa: SASQSFSNQPQH

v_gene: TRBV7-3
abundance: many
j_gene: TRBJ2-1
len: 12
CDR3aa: ASSLRRTRGEQF

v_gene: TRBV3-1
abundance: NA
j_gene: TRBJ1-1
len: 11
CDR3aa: ASSQERRTEAF

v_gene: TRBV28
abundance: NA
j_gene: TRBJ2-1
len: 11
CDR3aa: ASRGSSYNEQF

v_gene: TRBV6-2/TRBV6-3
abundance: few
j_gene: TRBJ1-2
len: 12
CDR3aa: ASSYSGNNYGYT

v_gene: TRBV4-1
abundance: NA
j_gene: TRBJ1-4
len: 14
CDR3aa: ASSQDSGSPWEKLF

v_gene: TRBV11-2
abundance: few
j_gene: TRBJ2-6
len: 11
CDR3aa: ASSVRGANVLT

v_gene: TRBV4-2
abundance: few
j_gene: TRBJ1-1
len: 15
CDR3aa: ASSHSPGTGRDTEAF

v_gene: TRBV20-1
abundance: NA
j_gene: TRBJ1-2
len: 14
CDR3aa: SARDQTGGLVGGYT

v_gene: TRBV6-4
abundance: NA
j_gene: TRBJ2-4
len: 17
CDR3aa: ASSEPTSGSTIAKNIQY

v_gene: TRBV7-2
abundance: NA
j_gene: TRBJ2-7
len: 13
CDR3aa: ASGSRMSGIKEQY

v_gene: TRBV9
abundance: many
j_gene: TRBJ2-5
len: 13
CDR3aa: ASSSGTGAGETQY

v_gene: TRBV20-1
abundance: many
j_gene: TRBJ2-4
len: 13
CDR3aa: SARDRAGGRPKQY

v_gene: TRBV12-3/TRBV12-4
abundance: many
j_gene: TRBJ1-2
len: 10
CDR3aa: ASSADPFGYT

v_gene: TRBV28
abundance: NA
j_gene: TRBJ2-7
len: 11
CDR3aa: ASSLPTGAEQY

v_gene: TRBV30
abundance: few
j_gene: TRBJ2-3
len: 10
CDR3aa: ASREWTDTQY

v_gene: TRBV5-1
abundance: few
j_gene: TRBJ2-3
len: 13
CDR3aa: ASSLAGRGPDTQY

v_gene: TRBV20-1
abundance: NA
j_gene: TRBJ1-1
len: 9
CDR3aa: SARVRTEAF

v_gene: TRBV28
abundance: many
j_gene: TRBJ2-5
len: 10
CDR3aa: ASSLSPETQY

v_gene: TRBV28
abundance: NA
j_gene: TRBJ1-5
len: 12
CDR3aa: ASSPHGSNQPQH

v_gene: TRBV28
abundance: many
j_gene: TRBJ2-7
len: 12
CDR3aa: ASRTGGDSYEQY

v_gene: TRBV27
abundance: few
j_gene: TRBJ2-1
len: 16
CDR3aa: ASSFLSPTTGSKDEQF